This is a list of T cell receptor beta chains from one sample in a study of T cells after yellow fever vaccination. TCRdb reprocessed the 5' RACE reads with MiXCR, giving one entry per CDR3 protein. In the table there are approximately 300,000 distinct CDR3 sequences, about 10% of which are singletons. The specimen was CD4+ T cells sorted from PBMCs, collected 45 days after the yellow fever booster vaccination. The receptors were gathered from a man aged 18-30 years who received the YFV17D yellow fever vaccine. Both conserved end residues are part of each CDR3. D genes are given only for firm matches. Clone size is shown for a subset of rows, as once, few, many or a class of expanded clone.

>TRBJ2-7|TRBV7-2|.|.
TGTGCCAGCAGCTTAGTGGTAGGCACCATACAACCCTACGAGCAGTACTTC
CASSLVVGTIQPYEQYF
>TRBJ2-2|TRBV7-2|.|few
TGTGCCAGCAGCTTTGCTACCGGGACGGCCGGGGAGCTGTTTTTT
CASSFATGTAGELFF
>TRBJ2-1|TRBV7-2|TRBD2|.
TGTGCCTGCAGCCTAGGGCTTACTAGCGGGGGGGCTGGAGAGACCCAGTTCTTC
CACSLGLTSGGAGETQFF
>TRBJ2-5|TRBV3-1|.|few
TGTGCCAGCAGCCAAGGGACCGTGGGGACCCAGTACTTC
CASSQGTVGTQYF
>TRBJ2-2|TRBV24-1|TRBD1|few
TGTGCCACCACGGGACAGGGTGGGGCCGGGGAGCTGTTTTTT
CATTGQGGAGELFF
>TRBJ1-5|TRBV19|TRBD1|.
TGTGCCAGTATAAGTCGGCAGGGGGGTCAGCCCCAGCATTTT
CASISRQGGQPQHF
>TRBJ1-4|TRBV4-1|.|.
TGCGCCAGCAGCCAAGGGGCAGGAATAGCCCTTAATGAAAAACTGTTTTTT
CASSQGAGIALNEKLFF
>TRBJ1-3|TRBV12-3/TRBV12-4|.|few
TGTGCCAGCGCTGGGTGGGGTATGGAAAACACCATATATTTT
CASAGWGMENTIYF
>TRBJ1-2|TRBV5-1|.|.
TGCGCCAGCAGCTTAGGAGTGGAGGGCTCACGTGGCTACACCTTC
CASSLGVEGSRGYTF
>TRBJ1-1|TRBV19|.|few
TGTGCCAGTAGTCCCCTGAAGGGTAACACTGAAGCTTTCTTT
CASSPLKGNTEAFF
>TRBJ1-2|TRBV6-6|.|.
TGTGCCAGCAGTTACTCCCCACCTGACGACTACACCTTC
CASSYSPPDDYTF
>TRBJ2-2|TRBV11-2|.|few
TGTGCCAGCAGCTTCTCCCCCTTGGGAGGGGAGCTGTTTTTT
CASSFSPLGGELFF
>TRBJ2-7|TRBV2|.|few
TGTGCCAGCAGTGAACGGGGCTACGAGCAGTACTTC
CASSERGYEQYF
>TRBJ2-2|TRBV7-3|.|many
TGTGCCAGCAGCTTAACGTCGAGGGGTAACGGGGAGCTGTTTTTT
CASSLTSRGNGELFF
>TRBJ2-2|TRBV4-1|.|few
TGCGCCAGCAGCCCCGGGACAAGGATCCCCGGGGAGCTGTTTTTT
CASSPGTRIPGELFF
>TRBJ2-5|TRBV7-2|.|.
TGTGCCAGCAGTTCAACACCGGAGACCCCGGGAGAGACCCAGTACTTC
CASSSTPETPGETQYF
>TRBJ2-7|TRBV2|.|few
TGTGCCAGCAGTGAAGTCACGGGATTCTCCTACGAGCAGTACTTC
CASSEVTGFSYEQYF
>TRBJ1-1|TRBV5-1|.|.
TGCGCCAGCAGTTCCGGGACAATTAACACTGAAGCTTTCTTT
CASSSGTINTEAFF
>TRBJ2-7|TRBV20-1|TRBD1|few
TGCAGTGCGAAAAGGGGGCCGGGCTACGAGCAGTACTTC
CSAKRGPGYEQYF
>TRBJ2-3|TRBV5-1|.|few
TGCGCCAGCGGTCCCCCGGGGGTGGGCACAGATACGCAGTATTTT
CASGPPGVGTDTQYF
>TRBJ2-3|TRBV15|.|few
TGTGCCACCAGCAGAGACCCGGGAACGACAGATACGCAGTATTTT
CATSRDPGTTDTQYF
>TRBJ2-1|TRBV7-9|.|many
TGTGCCAGCAGCTTAGTGACTACCAATGAGCAGTTCTTC
CASSLVTTNEQFF
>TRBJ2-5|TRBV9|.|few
TGTGCCAGCAGCGGTGTCATGGGGGGGCGCGGGCAAGAGACCCAGTACTTC
CASSGVMGGRGQETQYF
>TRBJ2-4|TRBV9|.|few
TGTGCCAGCAGCCCGGGTCCTTACGTGACTCTAGCCAAAAACATTCAGTACTTC
CASSPGPYVTLAKNIQYF
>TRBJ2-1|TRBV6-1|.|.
TGTGCCAGCAGTGAACCCGGACAGCACAATGAGCAGTTCTTC
CASSEPGQHNEQFF
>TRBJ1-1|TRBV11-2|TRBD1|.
TGTGCCAGCAGCTTCAACAGGGGTTCCACTGAAGCTTTCTTT
CASSFNRGSTEAFF
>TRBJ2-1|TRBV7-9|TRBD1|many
TGTGCCAGCAGCAGACAGGGAAGTCAGTTCTTC
CASSRQGSQFF
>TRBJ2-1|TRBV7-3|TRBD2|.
TGTGCCAGCAGCTTAAATGGCGGGGGGTACAATGAGCAGTTCTTC
CASSLNGGGYNEQFF
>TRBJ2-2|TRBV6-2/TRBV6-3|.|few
TGTGCCAGCACCAAGGAGGGACAGAGGTTGAGCACCGGGGAGCTGTTTTTT
CASTKEGQRLSTGELFF
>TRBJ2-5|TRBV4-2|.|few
TGTGCCAGCAGCCAAGACCCCGGTGGGGGGTGGGAGACCCAGTACTTC
CASSQDPGGGWETQYF
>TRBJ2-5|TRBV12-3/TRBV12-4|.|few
TGTGCCAGCAGTTTATACGGGGAAGAGACCCAGTACTTC
CASSLYGEETQYF
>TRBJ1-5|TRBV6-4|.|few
TGTGCCAGCAGTGATATGGGACACCAGAGGAATCAGCCCCAGCATTTT
CASSDMGHQRNQPQHF
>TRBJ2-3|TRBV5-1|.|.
TGCGCCAGCAGCTTGCAGGGGGGGGACGATACGCAGTATTTT
CASSLQGGDDTQYF
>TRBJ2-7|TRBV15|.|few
TGTGCCACCAGCAGAGACAGGGCCACCTACGAGCAGTACTTC
CATSRDRATYEQYF
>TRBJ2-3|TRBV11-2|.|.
TGTGCCAGCAACCCCCTAGATACGCAGTATTTT
CASNPLDTQYF
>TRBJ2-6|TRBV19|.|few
TGTGCCAGTAGTATGCGGACAGCCTCTGGGGCCAACGTCCTGACTTTC
CASSMRTASGANVLTF
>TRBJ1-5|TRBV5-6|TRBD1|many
TGTGCCAGCAGCCAATGGGACAGGGAGCACTATCAGCCCCAGCATTTT
CASSQWDREHYQPQHF
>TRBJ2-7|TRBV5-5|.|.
TGTGCCAGCAGACAAGGGGTGGCGTACGAGCAGTACTTC
CASRQGVAYEQYF
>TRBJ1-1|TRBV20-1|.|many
TGCAGTGCTAGAGTCGGGGCTGCCACTGAAGCTTTCTTT
CSARVGAATEAFF
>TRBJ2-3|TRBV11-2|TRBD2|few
TGTGCCAGCAGCCCAGTTAGCGGGGCGCTAGATACGCAGTATTTT
CASSPVSGALDTQYF
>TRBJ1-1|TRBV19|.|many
TGTGCCAGTAGTACCGGACGGACGGTGAACACTGAAGCTTTCTTT
CASSTGRTVNTEAFF
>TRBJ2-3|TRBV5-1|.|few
TGCGCCAGCAGCTTGGGACAGGGGAGGGCAGATGGGCAGTATTTT
CASSLGQGRADGQYF
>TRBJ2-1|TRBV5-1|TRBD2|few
TGCGCCAGCTCCGCGGGTAGCGGGGGGCCGTCCTACAATGAGCAGTTCTTC
CASSAGSGGPSYNEQFF
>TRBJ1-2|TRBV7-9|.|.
TGTGCCAGCAGCCCCCAACAGGGCTATGGCTACACCTTC
CASSPQQGYGYTF
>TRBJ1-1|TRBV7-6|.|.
TGTGCCAGCAGCTTAAGTAGTTGGGGTTCGGACACTGAAGCTTTCTTT
CASSLSSWGSDTEAFF
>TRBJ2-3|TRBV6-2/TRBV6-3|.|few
TGTGCCAGCAGTTACTCGTCTGTGGTGGCAGATACGCAGTATTTT
CASSYSSVVADTQYF